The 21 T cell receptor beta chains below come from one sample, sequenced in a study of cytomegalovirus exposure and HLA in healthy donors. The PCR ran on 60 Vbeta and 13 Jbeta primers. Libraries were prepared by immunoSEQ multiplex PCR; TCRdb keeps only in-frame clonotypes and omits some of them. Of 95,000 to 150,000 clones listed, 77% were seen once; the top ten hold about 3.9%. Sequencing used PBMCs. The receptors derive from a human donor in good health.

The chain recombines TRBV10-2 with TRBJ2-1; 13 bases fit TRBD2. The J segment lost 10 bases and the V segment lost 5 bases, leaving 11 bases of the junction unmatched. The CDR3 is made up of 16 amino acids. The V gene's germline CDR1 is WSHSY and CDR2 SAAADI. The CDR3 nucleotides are TGCGCCAGCAGTTACCCCGGACTAGCGGGAGCAGGGGAGCAGTTCTTC. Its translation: CASSYPGLAGAGEQFF.

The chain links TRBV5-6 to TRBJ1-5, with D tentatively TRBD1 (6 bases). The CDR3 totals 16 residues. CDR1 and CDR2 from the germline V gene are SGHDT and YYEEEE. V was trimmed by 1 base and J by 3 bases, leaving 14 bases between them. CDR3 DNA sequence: TGTGCCAGCAGCTTGCGGGACACCGCATACAATCAGCCCCAGCATTTT. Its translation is CASSLRDTAYNQPQHF.

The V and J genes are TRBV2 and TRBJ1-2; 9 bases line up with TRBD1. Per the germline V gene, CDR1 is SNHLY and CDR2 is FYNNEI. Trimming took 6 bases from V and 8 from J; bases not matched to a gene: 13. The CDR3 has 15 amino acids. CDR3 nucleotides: TGTGCCAGCAGGGATACAGGGGGCGCATCGGGCGGCTACACCTTC. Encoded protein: CASRDTGGASGGYTF. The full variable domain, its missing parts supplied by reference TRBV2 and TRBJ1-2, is EPEVTQTPSHQVTQMGQEVILRCVPISNHLYFYWYRQILGQKVEFLVSFYNNEISEKSEIFDDQFSVERPDGSNFTLKIRSTKLEDSAMYFCASRDTGGASGGYTFGSGTRLTVV.

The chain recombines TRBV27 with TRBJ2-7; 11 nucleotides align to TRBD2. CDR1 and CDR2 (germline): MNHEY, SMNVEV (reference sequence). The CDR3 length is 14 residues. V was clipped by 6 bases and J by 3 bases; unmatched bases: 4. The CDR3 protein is CASRLAGVGYEQYF. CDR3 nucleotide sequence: TGTGCCAGCAGACTAGCGGGAGTTGGCTACGAGCAGTACTTC.

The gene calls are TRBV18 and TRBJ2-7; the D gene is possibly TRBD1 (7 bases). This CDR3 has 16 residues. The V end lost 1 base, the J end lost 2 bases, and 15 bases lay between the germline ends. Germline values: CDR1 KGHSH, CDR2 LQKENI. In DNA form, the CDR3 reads TGTGCCAGCTCACCACTATCCATCAGGGGGGCCTACGAGCAGTACTTC. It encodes CASSPLSIRGAYEQYF.

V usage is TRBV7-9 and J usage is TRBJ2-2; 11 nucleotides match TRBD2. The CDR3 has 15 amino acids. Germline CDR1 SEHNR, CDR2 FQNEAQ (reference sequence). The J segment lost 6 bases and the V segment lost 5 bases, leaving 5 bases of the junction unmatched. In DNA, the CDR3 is TGTGCCAGCAGCCGAACTAGCGGGAGCCCCGGGGAGCTGTTTTTT. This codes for CASSRTSGSPGELFF.

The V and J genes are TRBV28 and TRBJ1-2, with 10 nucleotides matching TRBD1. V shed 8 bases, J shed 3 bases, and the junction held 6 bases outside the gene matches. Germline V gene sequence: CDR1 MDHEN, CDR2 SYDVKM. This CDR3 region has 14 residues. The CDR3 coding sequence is TGTGCCAGCTTCACCGGGACAGGGGACTATGGCTACACCTTC. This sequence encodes CASFTGTGDYGYTF.

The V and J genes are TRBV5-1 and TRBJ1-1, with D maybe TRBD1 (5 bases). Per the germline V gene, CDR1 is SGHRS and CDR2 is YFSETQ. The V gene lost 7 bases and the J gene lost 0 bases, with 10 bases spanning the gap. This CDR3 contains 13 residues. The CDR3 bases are TGCGCCAGCGGGGAGGGGCTGAACACTGAAGCTTTCTTT. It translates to CASGEGLNTEAFF.

The DNA of the CDR3 is TGTGCCAGCAGCGACGTAGCGGGAGCCCCAATAGACATTCAGTACTTC. Amino acid sequence: CASSDVAGAPIDIQYF. The V gene is TRBV7-9, the J gene TRBJ2-4; 9 bases line up with TRBD2. This CDR3 spans 16 amino acids. The ends lost 5 bases at V and 8 bases at J; junction bases unmatched: 13. CDR1 is SEHNR and CDR2 is FQNEAQ in the germline V gene (reference sequence). The variable domain in full, with the rest retrieved from reference TRBV7-9 and TRBJ2-4, is DTGVSQNPRHKITKRGQNVTFRCDPISEHNRLYWYRQTLGQGPEFLTYFQNEAQLEKSRLLSDRFSAERPKGSFSTLEIQRTEQGDSAMYLCASSDVAGAPIDIQYFGAGTRLSVL.

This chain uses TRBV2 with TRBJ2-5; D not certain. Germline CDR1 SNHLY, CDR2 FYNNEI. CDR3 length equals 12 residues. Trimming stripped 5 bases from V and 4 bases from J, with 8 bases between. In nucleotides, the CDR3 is TGTGCCAGCAGTCCTAGAATAGAGACCCAGTACTTC. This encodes CASSPRIETQYF.

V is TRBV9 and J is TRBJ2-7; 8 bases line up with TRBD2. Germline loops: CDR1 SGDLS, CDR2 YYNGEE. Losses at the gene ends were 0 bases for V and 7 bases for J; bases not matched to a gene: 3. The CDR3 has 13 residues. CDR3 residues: CASSVAGGGEQYF. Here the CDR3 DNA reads TGTGCCAGCAGCGTAGCGGGAGGGGGAGAGCAGTACTTC. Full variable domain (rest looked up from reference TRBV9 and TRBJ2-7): DSGVTQTPKHLITATGQRVTLRCSPRSGDLSVYWYQQSLDQGLQFLIQYYNGEERAKGNILERFSAQQFPDLHSELNLSSLELGDSALYFCASSVAGGGEQYFGPGTRLTVT.

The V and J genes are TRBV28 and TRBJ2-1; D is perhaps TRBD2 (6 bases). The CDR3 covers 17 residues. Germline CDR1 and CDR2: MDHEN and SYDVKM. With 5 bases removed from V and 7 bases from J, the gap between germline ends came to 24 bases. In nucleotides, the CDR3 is TGTGCCAGCAGTCTCCTAGGGCCGGGACTCAAGGGGAATGAGCAGTTCTTC. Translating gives CASSLLGPGLKGNEQFF.

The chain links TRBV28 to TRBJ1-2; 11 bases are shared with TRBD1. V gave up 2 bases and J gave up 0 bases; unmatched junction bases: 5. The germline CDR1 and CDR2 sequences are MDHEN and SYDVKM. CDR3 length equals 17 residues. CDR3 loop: CASSLPGQGAANYGYTF. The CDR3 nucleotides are TGTGCCAGCAGTTTACCCGGACAGGGGGCTGCTAACTATGGCTACACCTTC.

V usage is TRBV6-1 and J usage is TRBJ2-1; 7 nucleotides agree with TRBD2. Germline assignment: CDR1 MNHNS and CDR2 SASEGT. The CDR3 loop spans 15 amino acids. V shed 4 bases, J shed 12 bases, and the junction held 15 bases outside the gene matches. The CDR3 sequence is CASSGSGTGLWAQFF. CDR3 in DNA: TGTGCCAGCAGTGGAAGCGGGACGGGTTTGTGGGCGCAGTTCTTC.

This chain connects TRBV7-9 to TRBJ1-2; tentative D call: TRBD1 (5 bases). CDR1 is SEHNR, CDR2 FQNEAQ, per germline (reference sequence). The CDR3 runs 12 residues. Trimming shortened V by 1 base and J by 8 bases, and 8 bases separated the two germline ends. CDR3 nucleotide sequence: TGTGCCAGCAGCTTAGGCAGGGAAGGCTACACCTTC. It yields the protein CASSLGREGYTF.

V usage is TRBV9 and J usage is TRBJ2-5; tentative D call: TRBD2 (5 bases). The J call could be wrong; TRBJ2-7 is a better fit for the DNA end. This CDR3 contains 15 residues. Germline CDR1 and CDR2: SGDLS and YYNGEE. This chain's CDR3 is CASSVDLAVPYEQYF. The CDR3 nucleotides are TGTGCCAGCAGCGTAGACCTAGCAGTACCCTACGAGCAGTACTTC.

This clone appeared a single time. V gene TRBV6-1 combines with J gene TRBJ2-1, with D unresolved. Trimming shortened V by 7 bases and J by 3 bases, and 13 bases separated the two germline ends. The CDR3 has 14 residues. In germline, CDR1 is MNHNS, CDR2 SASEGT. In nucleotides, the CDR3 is TGTGCCAGCATGAACGACATTAACTACAATGAGCAGTTCTTC. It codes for CASMNDINYNEQFF.

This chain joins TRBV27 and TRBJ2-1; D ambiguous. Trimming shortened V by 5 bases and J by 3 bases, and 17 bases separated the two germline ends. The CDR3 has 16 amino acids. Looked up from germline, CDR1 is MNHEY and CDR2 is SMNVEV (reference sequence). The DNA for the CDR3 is TGTGCCAGCAGTCCCCTACAGTCGGCCCTCTACAATGAGCAGTTCTTC. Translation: CASSPLQSALYNEQFF.

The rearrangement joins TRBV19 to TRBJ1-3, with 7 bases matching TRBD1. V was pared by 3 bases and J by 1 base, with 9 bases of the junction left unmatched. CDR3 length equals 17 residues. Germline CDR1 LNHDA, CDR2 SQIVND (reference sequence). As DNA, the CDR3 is TGTGCCAGTAGTATCCCCCGACAGGGAGGATCTGGAAACACCATATATTTT. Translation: CASSIPRQGGSGNTIYF.

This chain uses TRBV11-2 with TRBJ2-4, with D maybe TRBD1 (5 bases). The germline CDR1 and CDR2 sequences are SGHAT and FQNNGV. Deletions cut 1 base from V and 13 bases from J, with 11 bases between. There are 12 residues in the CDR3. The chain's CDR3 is CASSLGQSLQYF. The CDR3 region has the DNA TGTGCCAGCAGCTTAGGACAGTCTCTCCAGTACTTC. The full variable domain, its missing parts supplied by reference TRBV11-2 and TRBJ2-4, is EAGVAQSPRYKIIEKRQSVAFWCNPISGHATLYWYQQILGQGPKLLIQFQNNGVVDDSQLPKDRFSAERLKGVDSTLKIQPAKLEDSAVYLCASSLGQSLQYFGAGTRLSVL.

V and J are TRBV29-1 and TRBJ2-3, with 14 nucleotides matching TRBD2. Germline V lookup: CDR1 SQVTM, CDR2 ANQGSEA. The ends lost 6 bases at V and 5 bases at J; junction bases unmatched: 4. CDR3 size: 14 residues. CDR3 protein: CSVGLAGVGDTQYF. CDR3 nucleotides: TGCAGCGTGGGACTAGCGGGAGTGGGAGATACGCAGTATTTT.